The sequence of this T cell receptor beta chain was determined in a study of CD8 T cells in Susac syndrome. Looking at the study overall: Blood was drawn from Susac syndrome patients while they were therapy-naive, on corticosteroids, or on intravenous immunoglobulin alone. Study-level findings and limits: Clonal expansion did not appear in Susac syndrome CD4+ T cell repertoires.

V was clipped by 7 bases and J by 7 bases; unmatched bases: 15. The germline gives CDR1 LNHDA, CDR2 SQIVND (reference sequence). There are 16 residues in the CDR3. In its sample, this clonotype was seen once. The antigen remains unidentified. When the RNA was reverse transcribed, random hexamers were used with an input of roughly 0.5 to 1 ug. Each CDR3 protein is one row after TCRdb ran MiXCR on the immunoSEQ multiplex PCR reads. The sample gives over 150,000 distinct CDR3 sequences, roughly 95% of which show up once; around 0.12% is in the top ten. The chain employs TRBV19 and TRBJ1-5, with TRBD1 matching 8 bases. Sequencing was done on a sample of CD4+ T cells from PBMCs. This receptor was identified in a human donor with Susac syndrome. The CDR3 reads CASTPGRQGRAQPQHF. DNA for the CDR3: TGTGCCAGTACCCCCGGGAGACAGGGGCGCGCGCAGCCCCAGCATTTT. Full variable domain (remainder filled in from reference TRBV19 and TRBJ1-5): DGGITQSPKYLFRKEGQNVTLSCEQNLNHDAMYWYRQDPGQGLRLIYYSQIVNDFQKGDIAEGYSVSREKKESFPLTVTSAQKNPTAFYLCASTPGRQGRAQPQHFGDGTRLSIL.